This TCR beta chain was sequenced for a study of T-cell memory formation after mild COVID-19. Broader study findings: Clones shrinking from day 15 to 85 showed even CD4/CD8 mixes; later expanders tilted CD4+.

The authors produced TCR alpha and TCR beta cDNA libraries with sample barcodes and UMIs by 5'RACE using constant-segment primers. TCRdb reanalysed the 5' RACE reads using MiXCR and keeps one entry per CDR3 protein. Of approximately 490,000 distinct CDR3 sequences in the sample, roughly 20% were seen once. The CDR3 consists of 16 residues. V was trimmed by 0 bases and J by 2 bases, leaving 11 bases between them. The V gene's germline CDR1 is LGHNA and CDR2 YSLEER. This clonotype has a handful of counts. Its antigen remains unknown. Input material: PBMCs or a T cell subset sorted from them (not recorded which). The V and J genes are TRBV4-3 and TRBJ2-1; D unresolved. The TCR sequence derives from an adult woman who had mild COVID-19 (a few samples of this study predate the infection). Cell type and time point are not known. CDR3 in DNA: TGCGCCAGCAGCCAAGAAAACAGTGCTACCTACAATGAGCAGTTCTTC. Translation gives CASSQENSATYNEQFF.